A single sample is the source of the 3 T cell receptor beta chains below, sequenced in a study of T cell changes during pregnancy in multiple sclerosis. This table comes from immunoSEQ multiplex PCR, and its TCRdb copy is limited to in-frame clones, with some not included. The sample has over 20,000 clones, about 89% seen once. The specimen comprised CD4+ T cells from peripheral blood mononuclear cells, sampled in the third trimester of pregnancy. The receptors originated from a female donor in good health, enrolled as a control in a pregnancy study.

V and J are TRBV21-1 and TRBJ2-7; the table's D gene call, TRBD2, was not cross checked with the DNA. TRBV21-1 constitutes a pseudogene. The CDR3 is 13 residues long. The CDR3 sequence: CASSKAGGAGDPF. CDR3 DNA: TGTGCCAGCAGCAAAGCGGGGGGAGCGGGAGACCCTTTC.

The V gene is TRBV13, the J gene TRBJ2-5; no reliable D call. The closer fit of TRBJ2-7 to the DNA end suggests the J call may be wrong. This CDR3 is built from 11 residues. Germline V lookup: CDR1 PRHDT, CDR2 FYEKMQ (reference sequence). The CDR3 DNA reads as TGTGCCAGCAGCTCCTCCTACGAGCAGTACTTC. Its protein product is CASSSSYEQYF.

The rearrangement joins TRBV2 to TRBJ1-1, with 7 bases matching TRBD1. This CDR3 is 14 amino acids long. Per the germline V gene, CDR1 is SNHLY and CDR2 is FYNNEI. Unmatched junction bases numbered 3, after V lost 1 base and J lost 4 bases. Here the CDR3 DNA reads TGTGCCAGCAGTGAAGTAGGGGGCGGCACTGAAGCTTTCTTT. As protein: CASSEVGGGTEAFF.